This T cell receptor beta chain was sequenced for a study of T cells in Graves' hyperthyroidism and ophthalmopathy. V dropped 4 bases and J dropped 2; count of bases not matched to a gene: 14. CDR1 is MDHEN, CDR2 SYDVKM, per germline. CDR3 length: 17 residues. Ophthalmopathy in the patients scored at least 3 on Clinical Activity Score and at least 4 on NOSPECS grade, lasting under 3 months. Authors of the study amplified TCR beta CDR3 regions from RNA transcripts. Carried out on the TCR CDR3, a first-round RT-PCR used the HTBI primer set. TCRdb redid the calling of the multiplex PCR reads with MiXCR, one entry per CDR3 protein. This sample has about 460,000 distinct CDR3 sequences, with 22% found just once. The table lists this clonotype with many counts.

This chain connects TRBV28 to TRBJ2-7, with 7 bases matching TRBD1. The sequencing sample was made of blood. The sequence derives from a woman in her sixties or seventies with Graves' ophthalmopathy. CDR3 in amino acids: CASSSPSYGQGAYEQYF. CDR3 DNA: TGTGCCAGCAGTTCCCCTTCTTATGGGCAGGGGGCCTACGAGCAGTACTTC.